One and the same sample provided the 12 T cell receptor beta chains below, sequenced in a study of control samples from healthy donors and cancer patients. Method: immunoSEQ multiplex PCR; TCRdb's copy keeps in-frame clones and lacks some. The table counts approximately 190,000 clones; approximately 2.2% lies in the top ten. Material for sequencing was blood. The source of these receptors is a woman aged 25-40 years in good health.

As concerns this clone: The sample holds other DNA sequences that translate to the same CDR3. This chain joins TRBV5-1 and TRBJ1-1; 7 nucleotides match TRBD1. CDR3 size: 14 residues. Germline loops: CDR1 SGHRS, CDR2 YFSETQ. The junction had 2 bases not matched to a gene; V was cut back by 2 bases and J by 1 base. CDR3: CASSLTGENTEAFF. CDR3 nucleotide sequence: TGCGCCAGCAGCTTAACAGGGGAGAACACTGAAGCTTTCTTT.

The V gene is TRBV23-1, the J gene TRBJ2-1; weak D call: TRBD2 (6 bases). TRBV23-1 is treated as an ORF (open reading frame) with a function not yet certain. This CDR3 region has 16 residues. V gave up 8 bases and J gave up 4 bases, with 21 bases separating them. The chain's CDR3 is CASPHGGTYPYNEQFF. The CDR3 DNA reads as TGCGCCAGCCCCCACGGAGGGACCTACCCATACAATGAGCAGTTCTTC.

The chain employs TRBV5-1 and TRBJ2-2; TRBD1 matches 7 bases. Germline loops: CDR1 SGHRS, CDR2 YFSETQ. The CDR3 extends over 14 amino acids. Unmatched junction bases numbered 8, after V lost 7 bases and J lost 5 bases. This CDR3 reads CASLPRQGTGELFF. Here the CDR3 DNA reads TGCGCCAGCCTTCCCCGACAGGGAACCGGGGAGCTGTTTTTT.

This chain joins TRBV27 and TRBJ1-1; 8 bases are shared with TRBD1. V dropped 5 bases and J dropped 5; count of bases not matched to a gene: 7. This CDR3 region has 14 residues. Germline lookup yields CDR1 MNHEY and CDR2 SMNVEV (reference sequence). The CDR3 DNA reads as TGTGCCAGCAGTGTCCAGGGGGCGCTTACTGAAGCTTTCTTT. Its translation is CASSVQGALTEAFF.

The chain combines TRBV6-5 with TRBJ2-5, with D perhaps matching TRBD2 (7 bases). Trimming stripped 6 bases from V and 5 bases from J, with 19 bases between. Germline V gives CDR1 MNHEY, CDR2 SVGAGI. The CDR3 runs 15 residues. Here the CDR3 reads CASSPRSGGQETQYF. DNA of the CDR3: TGTGCCAGCAGCCCCCGATCGGGGGGCCAGGAGACCCAGTACTTC.

J is TRBJ1-1 and V is TRBV5-1; no reliable D call. Trimming removed 4 bases from V and 2 bases from J, with 9 bases in between. The length of the CDR3 is 13 residues. The germline V gene encodes CDR1 SGHRS and CDR2 YFSETQ. The CDR3 here is CASSARANTEAFF. CDR3 in DNA: TGCGCCAGCAGCGCCCGGGCCAACACTGAAGCTTTCTTT. Looking up the rest from reference TRBV5-1 and TRBJ1-1 gives the full variable domain: KAGVTQTPRYLIKTRGQQVTLSCSPISGHRSVSWYQQTPGQGLQFLFEYFSETQRNKGNFPGRFSGRQFSNSRSEMNVSTLELGDSALYLCASSARANTEAFFGQGTRLTVV.

This chain uses TRBV5-8 with TRBJ1-5, with D possibly being TRBD1 (5 bases). Germline values: CDR1 SGHTS, CDR2 YDEGEE. This CDR3 is built from 16 residues. Between the trimmed V and J ends, which lost 0 bases and 7 bases, there was a span of 17 bases. Here the CDR3 DNA reads TGTGCCAGCAGCTTGGGAACCAGCTATGGGGGGCAGCCCCAGCATTTT. Translated: CASSLGTSYGGQPQHF.

V is TRBV11-2 and J is TRBJ1-1; a possible D gene is TRBD1 (5 bases). V dropped 5 bases and J dropped 0 bases, with 10 bases sitting between them. Germline CDR1 is SGHAT and CDR2 is FQNNGV. The CDR3 consists of 14 residues. CDR3 loop: CASSPRGVNTEAFF. The CDR3 bases are TGTGCCAGCAGCCCCCGGGGGGTGAACACTGAAGCTTTCTTT.

The chain joins TRBV12-3 or TRBV12-4 to TRBJ1-5, with TRBD1 identical over 7 bases. The CDR3 extends over 13 amino acids. Germline trimming cut 7 bases from V and 4 bases from J; bases unmatched to any gene: 4. The CDR3 region is CASTPGGNQPQHF. DNA for the CDR3: TGTGCCAGCACTCCAGGGGGAAATCAGCCCCAGCATTTT.

The chain uses TRBV5-6 and TRBJ2-7, with D hard to call. The CDR3 is 14 amino acids. The V gene lost 3 bases and the J gene lost 5 bases, with 15 bases spanning the gap. Germline values: CDR1 SGHDT, CDR2 YYEEEE. CDR3 sequence reads: CASSSGRPGHEQYF. CDR3 DNA: TGTGCCAGCAGCTCCGGACGGCCTGGGCACGAGCAGTACTTC. Combining the CDR3 with reference TRBV5-6 and TRBJ2-7 gives the whole variable domain DAGVTQSPTHLIKTRGQQVTLRCSPKSGHDTVSWYQQALGQGPQFIFQYYEEEERQRGNFPDRFSGHQFPNYSSELNVNALLLGDSALYLCASSSGRPGHEQYFGPGTRLTVT.

V and J are TRBV2 and TRBJ1-5; no clear D gene. Looked up from germline, CDR1 is SNHLY and CDR2 is FYNNEI. V lost 6 bases and J 5 bases, leaving 8 bases between the germline ends. The CDR3 totals 12 residues. This chain's CDR3 is CASRREDQPQHF. The DNA for the CDR3 is TGTGCCAGCAGAAGGGAGGATCAGCCCCAGCATTTT.

The chain has TRBV7-3 and TRBJ2-3, with 12 bases aligning to TRBD2. Trimming cost V 2 bases and J 0 bases; bases outside gene matches: 12. Germline lookup yields CDR1 SGHTA and CDR2 FQGTGA. This CDR3 spans 20 amino acids. Here the CDR3 reads CASSLWGLAGAASSTDTQYF. The CDR3 DNA reads TGTGCCAGCAGCTTATGGGGACTAGCGGGTGCAGCTTCTAGCACAGATACGCAGTATTTT.